Shown below are 22 T cell receptor beta chains from a single sample sequenced in a study of prognosis after radiotherapy for stage I lung cancer. Template was genomic DNA; TCR beta CDR3 amplified in two multiplex PCR rounds. Each TRBV and TRBJ gene had its own primer in the first PCR round. MiXCR was run by TCRdb on the multiplex PCR reads, yielding one entry per CDR3 protein. The data hold approximately 28,000 distinct CDR3 sequences, with 30% observed a single time. The sample consisted of PBMCs, taken before or after stereotactic body radiation therapy (not recorded which). The receptors come from a donor at least 50 years old with non-small cell lung cancer.

This clonotype was seen once. This chain joins TRBV24-1 and TRBJ2-2; TRBD1 or TRBD2 may be the D gene (6 bases each). Per germline, CDR1 KGHDR and CDR2 SFDVKD. The CDR3 contains 14 residues. The V gene lost 5 bases and the J gene lost 6 bases, with 12 bases spanning the gap. The CDR3 nucleotides read TGTGCCACCAGTGTTCGGGGGCAGTCCGGGGAGCTGTTTTTT. This translates into CATSVRGQSGELFF.

This clonotype appeared many times. The V gene is TRBV10-3, the J gene TRBJ2-3; 10 positions agree with TRBD2. Per the germline V gene, CDR1 is ENHRY and CDR2 is SYGVKD. Trimming cost V 6 bases and J 5 bases; bases outside gene matches: 11. CDR3 length: 16 residues. CDR3 coding DNA: TGTGCCATCAGACCTTATAGAACTAGCGGGGAAGATACGCAGTATTTT. Its protein product is CAIRPYRTSGEDTQYF.

Many counts were recorded for this clonotype. V and J are TRBV11-2 and TRBJ2-1; TRBD2 agrees at 10 bases. Germline assignment: CDR1 SGHAT and CDR2 FQNNGV. This CDR3 spans 16 amino acids. With V trimmed by 5 bases and J by 5 bases, 9 bases remained unmatched. The DNA of the CDR3 is TGTGCCAGCAGCGACGGACTAGCGGTAAATAACAATGAGCAGTTCTTC. Translating gives CASSDGLAVNNNEQFF.

This clonotype was observed at least ten times. The genes are TRBV5-6 and TRBJ2-5; D might be TRBD2 (5 bases). CDR1 and CDR2 from the germline V gene are SGHDT and YYEEEE. Trimming removed 4 bases at V and 4 bases at J, with 11 bases between. This CDR3 is 13 amino acids long. CDR3 DNA sequence: TGTGCCAGCAGCGTCGGAGGAAGAGAGACCCAGTACTTC. This translates into CASSVGGRETQYF. Combining the CDR3 with reference TRBV5-6 and TRBJ2-5 gives the whole variable domain DAGVTQSPTHLIKTRGQQVTLRCSPKSGHDTVSWYQQALGQGPQFIFQYYEEEERQRGNFPDRFSGHQFPNYSSELNVNALLLGDSALYLCASSVGGRETQYFGPGTRLLVL.

With regard to this clonotype: This may be a read error, as it is one base from a much larger clone. CDR3 sequence reads: CSARDVGDVVQPQHF. Written as DNA, the CDR3 is TGCAGTGCTAGAGATGTAGGGGATGTCGTCCAGCCCCAGCATTTT. V usage is TRBV20-1 and J usage is TRBJ1-5, with D maybe TRBD1 (5 bases). Per germline, CDR1 DFQATT and CDR2 SNEGSKA (reference sequence). V was shortened by 0 bases and J by 7 bases, with 16 bases between the two germline ends. The CDR3 covers 15 residues.

This clonotype was seen ten or more times. The rearrangement joins TRBV6-4 to TRBJ2-7; 7 bases agree with TRBD1. The CDR3 runs 16 residues. Losses at the gene ends were 0 bases for V and 6 bases for J; bases not matched to a gene: 11. Per the germline V gene, CDR1 is MRHNA and CDR2 is SNTAGT. CDR3 amino acids: CASSDSTRQGPSEQYF. As DNA, the CDR3 is TGTGCCAGCAGTGACTCGACTCGACAGGGACCTTCCGAGCAGTACTTC.

V usage is TRBV28 and J usage is TRBJ1-4; TRBD1 might be the D (6 bases). The V end was cut by 3 bases, the J end by 8 bases, with 19 bases between. This CDR3 spans 16 amino acids. Germline lookup yields CDR1 MDHEN and CDR2 SYDVKM. The CDR3 reads CASSFFGGAPREKLFF. In DNA form, the CDR3 reads TGTGCCAGCAGTTTTTTCGGGGGCGCCCCGAGGGAAAAACTGTTTTTT.

This clonotype has only a few counts. This could be a read error, since a much larger clone is one nucleotide away. V gene TRBV13 combines with J gene TRBJ2-1; 11 nucleotides align to TRBD2. Germline CDR1 is PRHDT and CDR2 is FYEKMQ (reference sequence). V shed 4 bases and J 8 bases; nucleotides not matched to a gene: 7. The CDR3 spans 15 residues. CDR3 DNA sequence: TGTGCCAGCAGCTCGAGACTAGCGGGGTACGATGAGCAGTTCTTC. Translating it yields CASSSRLAGYDEQFF.

This clonotype came up many times. The gene calls are TRBV28 and TRBJ2-7, with a possible D match to TRBD2 (5 bases). This CDR3 spans 13 amino acids. Trimming removed 3 bases from V and 5 bases from J, with 11 bases in between. Germline V CDR1 and CDR2: MDHEN, SYDVKM. CDR3 in DNA: TGTGCCAGCAGTTTTCGGCCCGGGGACGAGCAGTACTTC. Translating it yields CASSFRPGDEQYF.

The chain recombines TRBV30 with TRBJ1-5; possible D gene TRBD1, 5 bases. CDR1 GTSNPN and CDR2 SVGIG come from the germline V gene (reference sequence). The CDR3 length is 13 residues. Trimming pared 2 bases from V and 4 bases from J, leaving 9 bases between. The CDR3 spells CAWSTQENQPQHF. The CDR3, as DNA: TGTGCCTGGAGTACACAGGAAAATCAGCCCCAGCATTTT.

The rearrangement joins TRBV30 to TRBJ2-3; D perhaps matches TRBD2 (6 bases). V was clipped by 4 bases and J by 2 bases, with 13 bases between them. This CDR3 contains 14 residues. From germline, CDR1 is GTSNPN and CDR2 SVGIG (reference sequence). The CDR3 nucleotides are TGTGCCTGGATTTGGCGGGGCTACACAGATACGCAGTATTTT. As protein: CAWIWRGYTDTQYF.

This clonotype was counted at least ten times. V is TRBV7-6 and J is TRBJ2-3; 10 bases agree with TRBD2. The J segment lost 5 bases and the V segment lost 3 bases, leaving 5 bases of the junction unmatched. The CDR3 is 15 amino acids. Looked up from germline, CDR1 is SGHVS and CDR2 is FNYEAQ. CDR3 nucleotide sequence: TGTGCCAGCAGCTTCAGCGGGGGGGCGGTAGATACGCAGTATTTT. This gives the protein CASSFSGGAVDTQYF.

This clonotype was found a few times. A read error is possible here, since a much larger clone lies one base away. V is TRBV20-1 and J is TRBJ2-3; D possibly uses TRBD1 or TRBD2 (7 bases each). This CDR3 region has 15 residues. Germline V gene lookup returns CDR1 DFQATT and CDR2 SNEGSKA (reference sequence). The CDR3 protein is CSVKQGGGSTDTRYF. DNA for the CDR3: TGCAGTGTAAAGCAGGGGGGGGGGAGCACAGATACGCGGTATTTT.

This clonotype came up many times. J is TRBJ2-3 and V is TRBV6-1; 12 nucleotides agree with TRBD2. Germline V gene data show CDR1 as MNHNS and CDR2 as SASEGT. The CDR3 is 12 residues long. V lost 9 bases to trimming and J lost 8 bases; unmatched junction nucleotides: 3. The CDR3 here is CASQTSGSTQYF. DNA for the CDR3: TGTGCCAGTCAGACTAGCGGGAGTACGCAGTATTTT.

This clonotype appeared many times. This chain connects TRBV20-1 to TRBJ2-5, with 10 bases matching TRBD2. Germline CDR1 and CDR2: DFQATT and SNEGSKA (reference sequence). V was clipped by 5 bases and J by 3 bases; unmatched bases: 3. The CDR3 consists of 13 residues. CDR3 sequence reads: CSAFTSGEETQYF. CDR3 nucleotide sequence: TGCAGTGCTTTTACTAGCGGGGAAGAGACCCAGTACTTC.

The chain links TRBV27 to TRBJ1-6; TRBD1 matches 8 bases. V gave up 5 bases and J gave up 4 bases; unmatched junction bases: 7. CDR3 length: 16 amino acids. CDR1 MNHEY and CDR2 SMNVEV come from the germline V gene (reference sequence). The CDR3 spells CASSRDRLPYNSPLHF. As DNA, the CDR3 is TGTGCCAGCAGTCGGGACAGGCTTCCTTATAATTCACCCCTCCACTTT.

This clonotype came up many times. The chain is built from TRBV20-1 and TRBJ2-3, with D perhaps matching TRBD1 (5 bases). The CDR3 is made up of 15 amino acids. CDR1 is DFQATT, CDR2 SNEGSKA, per germline (reference sequence). Trimming pared 4 bases from V and 0 bases from J, leaving 14 bases between. This chain's CDR3 is CSANSGPLSTDTQYF. CDR3 nucleotides: TGCAGTGCTAACTCAGGGCCCCTAAGCACAGATACGCAGTATTTT.

This clonotype appeared many times. The CDR3 here is CASSLDLRLADTEAFF. The CDR3, as DNA: TGTGCCAGCAGCTTAGATCTCCGTCTCGCGGACACTGAAGCTTTCTTT. V and J are TRBV11-2 and TRBJ1-1; D is unclear. CDR1 SGHAT and CDR2 FQNNGV come from the germline V gene. The CDR3 is 16 amino acids. The V gene lost 0 bases and the J gene lost 3 bases, with 14 bases spanning the gap.

This clonotype was seen many times. CDR3 sequence: CASSLGGEQFF. CDR3 bases: TGTGCCAGCAGTCTCGGGGGCGAGCAGTTCTTC. The V call is TRBV12-3 or TRBV12-4, the J call TRBJ2-1; either TRBD1 or TRBD2 may supply D (6 bases each). CDR3 length: 11 residues. Trimming pared 5 bases from V and 10 bases from J, leaving 9 bases between.

The V call is TRBV5-1, the J call TRBJ2-1, with a possible D match to TRBD2 (5 bases). The germline CDR1 and CDR2 sequences are SGHRS and YFSETQ. This CDR3 is 15 amino acids long. The V end was cut by 3 bases, the J end by 7 bases, with 17 bases between. Here the CDR3 DNA reads TGCGCCAGCAGCTCGGGAAAGGGCATGGCTAATGAGCAGTTCTTC. Its translation: CASSSGKGMANEQFF.

Comments on this clonotype: A far larger clone is just one base off, so this is likely a read error. The rearrangement links TRBV12-5 to TRBJ1-3; possibly TRBD1 for D (5 bases). The V gene's germline CDR1 is LGHNT and CDR2 FRNRAP. The CDR3 has 14 amino acids. The DNA of the CDR3 is TGTGTCAGCAGACTGGCTGGGATAGGGGACACCATATATTTT. It specifies CVSRLAGIGDTIYF.

V gene TRBV5-4 combines with J gene TRBJ2-5; D perhaps matches TRBD2 (6 bases). From germline, CDR1 is SGHNT and CDR2 YYREEE (reference sequence). This CDR3 is built from 13 residues. The V end was cut by 0 bases, the J end by 6 bases, with 9 bases between. This chain's CDR3 is CASSLGGEKTQYF. CDR3 bases: TGTGCCAGCAGCTTGGGCGGGGAGAAGACCCAGTACTTC.